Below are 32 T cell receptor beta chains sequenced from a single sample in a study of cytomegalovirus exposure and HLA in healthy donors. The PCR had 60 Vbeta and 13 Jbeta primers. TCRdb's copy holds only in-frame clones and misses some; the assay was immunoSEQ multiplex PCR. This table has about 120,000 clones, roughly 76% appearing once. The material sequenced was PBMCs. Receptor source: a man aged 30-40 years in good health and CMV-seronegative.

The CDR3 DNA reads as TGTGCCAGCAGTTTGTACAGGCCGCGGTCGATGAACACTGAAGCTTTCTTT. Amino acid sequence: CASSLYRPRSMNTEAFF. The chain recombines TRBV28 with TRBJ1-1; TRBD1 is a possible D gene (5 bases). From germline, CDR1 is MDHEN and CDR2 SYDVKM. CDR3 length: 17 residues. V dropped 3 bases and J dropped 0 bases, with 17 bases sitting between them.

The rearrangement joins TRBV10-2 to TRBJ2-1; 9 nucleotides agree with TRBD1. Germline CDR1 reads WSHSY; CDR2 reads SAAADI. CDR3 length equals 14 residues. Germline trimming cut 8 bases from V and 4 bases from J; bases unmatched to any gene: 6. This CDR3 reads CASSGTGIYNEQFF. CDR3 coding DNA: TGCGCCAGCTCCGGGACAGGGATTTACAATGAGCAGTTCTTC.

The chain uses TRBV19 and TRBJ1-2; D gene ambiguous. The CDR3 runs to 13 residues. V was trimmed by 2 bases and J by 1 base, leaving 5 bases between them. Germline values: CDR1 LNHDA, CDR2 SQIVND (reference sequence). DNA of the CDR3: TGTGCCAGTAGTATAAACAGTAACTATGGCTACACCTTC. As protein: CASSINSNYGYTF.

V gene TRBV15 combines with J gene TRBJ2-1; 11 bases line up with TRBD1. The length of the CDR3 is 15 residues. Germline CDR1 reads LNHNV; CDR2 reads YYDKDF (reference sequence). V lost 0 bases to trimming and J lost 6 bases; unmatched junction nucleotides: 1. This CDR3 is CATSREGTGGNEQFF. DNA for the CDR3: TGTGCCACCAGCAGAGAGGGGACAGGGGGCAATGAGCAGTTCTTC.

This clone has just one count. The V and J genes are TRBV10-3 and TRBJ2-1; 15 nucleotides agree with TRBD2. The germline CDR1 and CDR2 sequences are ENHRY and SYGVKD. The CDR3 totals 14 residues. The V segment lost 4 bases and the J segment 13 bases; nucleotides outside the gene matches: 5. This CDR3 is CAISGTSGGGPQFF. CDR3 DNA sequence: TGTGCCATCAGTGGGACTAGCGGGGGGGGCCCACAGTTCTTC.

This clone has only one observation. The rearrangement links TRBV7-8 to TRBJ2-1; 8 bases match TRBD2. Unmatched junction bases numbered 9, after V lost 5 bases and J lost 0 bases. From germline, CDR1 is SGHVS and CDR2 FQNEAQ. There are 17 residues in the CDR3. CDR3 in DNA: TGTGCCAGCAGCCGCCGGGGGGGCGAGAGCTCCTACAATGAGCAGTTCTTC. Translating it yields CASSRRGGESSYNEQFF.

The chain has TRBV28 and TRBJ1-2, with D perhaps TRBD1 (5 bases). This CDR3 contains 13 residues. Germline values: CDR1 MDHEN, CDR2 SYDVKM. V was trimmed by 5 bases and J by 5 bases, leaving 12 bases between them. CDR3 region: CASSPNPGYGYTF. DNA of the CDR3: TGTGCCAGCAGTCCCAATCCAGGGTATGGCTACACCTTC.

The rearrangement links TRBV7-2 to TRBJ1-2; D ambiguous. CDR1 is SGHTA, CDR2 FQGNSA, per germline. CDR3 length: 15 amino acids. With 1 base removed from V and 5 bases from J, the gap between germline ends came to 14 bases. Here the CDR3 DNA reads TGTGCCAGCAGCTTAGTTGGTCAGACAACTTATGGCTACACCTTC. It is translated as CASSLVGQTTYGYTF.

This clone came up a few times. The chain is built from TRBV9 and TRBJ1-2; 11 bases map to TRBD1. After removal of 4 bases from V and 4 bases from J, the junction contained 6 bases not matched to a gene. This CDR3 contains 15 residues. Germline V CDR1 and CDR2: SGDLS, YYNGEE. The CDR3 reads CASSSGQGVSYGYTF. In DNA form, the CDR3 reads TGTGCCAGCAGCTCGGGACAGGGGGTTAGCTATGGCTACACCTTC.

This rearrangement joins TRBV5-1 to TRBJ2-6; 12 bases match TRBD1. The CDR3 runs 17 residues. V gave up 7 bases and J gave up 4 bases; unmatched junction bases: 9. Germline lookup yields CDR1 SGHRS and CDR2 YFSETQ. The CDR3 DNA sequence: TGCGCCAGCCACCCGGGACAGGGGGCGCTGGGGGCCAACGTCCTGACTTTC. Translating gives CASHPGQGALGANVLTF.

This CDR3 is CASSLRDRDYEQYF. CDR3 nucleotide sequence: TGTGCCAGCAGTCTCCGGGACAGGGACTACGAGCAGTACTTC. The gene calls are TRBV27 and TRBJ2-7; 9 bases map to TRBD1. The ends lost 5 bases at V and 3 bases at J; junction bases unmatched: 5. Germline V gene sequence: CDR1 MNHEY, CDR2 SMNVEV (reference sequence). The CDR3 extends over 14 amino acids.

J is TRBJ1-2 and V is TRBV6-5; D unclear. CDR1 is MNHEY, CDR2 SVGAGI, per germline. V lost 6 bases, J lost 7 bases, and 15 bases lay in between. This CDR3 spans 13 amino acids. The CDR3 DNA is TGTGCCAGCAGCGTCGGAGCCCGGCGTGGCTACACCTTC. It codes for CASSVGARRGYTF.

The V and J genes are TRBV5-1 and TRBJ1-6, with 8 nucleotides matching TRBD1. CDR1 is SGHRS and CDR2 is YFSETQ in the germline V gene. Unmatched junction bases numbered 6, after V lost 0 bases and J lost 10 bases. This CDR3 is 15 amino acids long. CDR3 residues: CASSLAGQGRSPLHF. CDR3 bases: TGCGCCAGCAGCTTGGCCGGACAGGGTAGGTCACCCCTCCACTTT.

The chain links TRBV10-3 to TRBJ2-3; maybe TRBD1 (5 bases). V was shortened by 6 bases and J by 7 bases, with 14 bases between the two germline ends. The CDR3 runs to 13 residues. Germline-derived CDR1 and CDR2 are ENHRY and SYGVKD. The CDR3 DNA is TGTGCCATCAGCACCCCAGGGCTCCATACGCAGTATTTT. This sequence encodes CAISTPGLHTQYF.

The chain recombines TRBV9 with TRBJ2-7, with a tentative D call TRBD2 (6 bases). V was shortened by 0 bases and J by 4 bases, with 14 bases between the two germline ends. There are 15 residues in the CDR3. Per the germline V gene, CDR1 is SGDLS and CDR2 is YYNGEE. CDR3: CASSVGGDGLYEQYF. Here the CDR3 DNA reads TGTGCCAGCAGCGTAGGCGGGGACGGACTGTACGAGCAGTACTTC.

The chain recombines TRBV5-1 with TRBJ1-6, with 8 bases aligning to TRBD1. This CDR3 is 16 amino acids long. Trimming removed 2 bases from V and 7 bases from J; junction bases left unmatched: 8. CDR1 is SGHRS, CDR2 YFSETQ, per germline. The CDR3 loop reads CASSFSAGGANSPLHF. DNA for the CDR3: TGCGCCAGCAGCTTTTCGGCAGGGGGCGCGAATTCACCCCTCCACTTT. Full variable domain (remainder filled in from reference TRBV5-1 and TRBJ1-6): KAGVTQTPRYLIKTRGQQVTLSCSPISGHRSVSWYQQTPGQGLQFLFEYFSETQRNKGNFPGRFSGRQFSNSRSEMNVSTLELGDSALYLCASSFSAGGANSPLHFGNGTRLTVT.

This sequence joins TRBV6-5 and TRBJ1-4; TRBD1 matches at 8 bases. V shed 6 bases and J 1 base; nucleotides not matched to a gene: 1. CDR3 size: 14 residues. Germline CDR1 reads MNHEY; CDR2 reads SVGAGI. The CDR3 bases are TGTGCCAGCAGCGACAGGGGAACTAATGAAAAACTGTTTTTT. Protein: CASSDRGTNEKLFF.

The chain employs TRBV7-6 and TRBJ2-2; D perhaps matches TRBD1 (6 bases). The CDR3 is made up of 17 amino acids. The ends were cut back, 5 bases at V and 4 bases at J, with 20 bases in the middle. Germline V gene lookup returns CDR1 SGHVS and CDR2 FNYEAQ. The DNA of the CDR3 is TGTGCCAGCAGCCCCATCTCACAGGGTTCATTCACCGGGGAGCTGTTTTTT. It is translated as CASSPISQGSFTGELFF.

The DNA of the CDR3 is TGTGCCAGCTTGACTCAGGGAGGGCAGGCTGAAGCTTTCTTT. Translation gives CASLTQGGQAEAFF. The rearrangement uses TRBV21-1 and TRBJ1-1. TRBV21-1 is assigned pseudogene status. The CDR3 contains 14 residues.

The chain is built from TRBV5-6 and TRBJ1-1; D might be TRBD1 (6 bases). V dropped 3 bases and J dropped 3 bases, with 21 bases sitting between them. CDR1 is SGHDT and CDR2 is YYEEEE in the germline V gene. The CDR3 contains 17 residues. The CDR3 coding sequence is TGTGCCAGCAGCTACCTGTATGGGGGCCGGGGTGACACTGAAGCTTTCTTT. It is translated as CASSYLYGGRGDTEAFF.

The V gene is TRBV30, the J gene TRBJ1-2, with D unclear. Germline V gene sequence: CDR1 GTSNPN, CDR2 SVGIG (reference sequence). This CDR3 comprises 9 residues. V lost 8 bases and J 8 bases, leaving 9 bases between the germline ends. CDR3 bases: TGTGCCACTGGGCCGGGCTACACCTTC. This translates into CATGPGYTF. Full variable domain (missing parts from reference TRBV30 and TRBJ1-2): SQTIHQWPATLVQPVGSPLSLECTVEGTSNPNLYWYRQAAGRGLQLLFYSVGIGQISSEVPQNLSASRPQDRQFILSSKKLLLSDSGFYLCATGPGYTFGSGTRLTVV.

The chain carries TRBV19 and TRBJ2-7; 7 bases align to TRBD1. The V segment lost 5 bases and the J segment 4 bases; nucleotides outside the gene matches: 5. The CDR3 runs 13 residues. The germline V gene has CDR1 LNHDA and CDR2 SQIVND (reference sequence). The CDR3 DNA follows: TGTGCCAGTAGTGTAACGACAGGGTACGAGCAGTACTTC. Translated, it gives CASSVTTGYEQYF.

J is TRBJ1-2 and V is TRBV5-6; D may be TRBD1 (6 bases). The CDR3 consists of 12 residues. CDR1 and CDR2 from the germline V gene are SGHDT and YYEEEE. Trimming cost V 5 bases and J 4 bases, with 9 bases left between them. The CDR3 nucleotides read TGTGCCAGCAGAGGGGGTGGCTATGGCTACACCTTC. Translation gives CASRGGGYGYTF.

The CDR3 loop reads CASSLEGVDGYTF. CDR3 nucleotides: TGCGCCAGCAGCTTGGAGGGGGTAGATGGCTACACCTTC. This sequence joins TRBV5-1 and TRBJ1-2; D might be TRBD1 (6 bases). Germline V CDR1 and CDR2: SGHRS, YFSETQ. V lost 0 bases, J lost 6 bases, and 9 bases lay in between. The CDR3 length is 13 residues.

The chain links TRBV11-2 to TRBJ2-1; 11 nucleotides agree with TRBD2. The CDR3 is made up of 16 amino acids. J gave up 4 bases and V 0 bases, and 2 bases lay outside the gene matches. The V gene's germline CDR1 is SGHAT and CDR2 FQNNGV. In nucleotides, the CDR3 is TGTGCCAGCAGCTTAGAGGGACTAGCGGTATACAATGAGCAGTTCTTC. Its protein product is CASSLEGLAVYNEQFF.

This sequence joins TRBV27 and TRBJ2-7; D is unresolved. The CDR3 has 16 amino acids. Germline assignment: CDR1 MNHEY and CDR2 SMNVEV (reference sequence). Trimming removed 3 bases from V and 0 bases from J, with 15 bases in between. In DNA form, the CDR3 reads TGTGCCAGCAGTTTCCAGCCGGCAGGTTACTCCTACGAGCAGTACTTC. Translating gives CASSFQPAGYSYEQYF.

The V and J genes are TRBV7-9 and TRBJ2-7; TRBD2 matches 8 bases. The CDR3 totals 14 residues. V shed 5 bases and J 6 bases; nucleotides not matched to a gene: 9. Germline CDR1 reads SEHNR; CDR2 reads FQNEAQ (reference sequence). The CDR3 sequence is CASSRAGLEPEQYF. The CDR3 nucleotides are TGTGCCAGCAGCCGTGCGGGACTAGAGCCCGAGCAGTACTTC.

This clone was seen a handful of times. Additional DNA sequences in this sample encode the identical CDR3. CDR3 in DNA: TGTGCCAGCAGCGTAGGGGGACAGCAAGAGACCCAGTACTTC. This translates into CASSVGGQQETQYF. The V call is TRBV9, the J call TRBJ2-5, with TRBD1 matching over 7 bases. V lost 0 bases and J lost 2; bases outside the gene matches: 1. CDR1 SGDLS and CDR2 YYNGEE come from the germline V gene. The CDR3 length is 14 residues.

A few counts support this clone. DNA for the CDR3: TGTGCCAGCAGTGAATCGCCTACAGTTGAAAAACTGTTTTTT. Translated, it gives CASSESPTVEKLFF. The chain carries TRBV6-1 and TRBJ1-4, with D unresolved. Trimming removed 2 bases from V and 7 bases from J, with 11 bases in between. In germline, CDR1 is MNHNS, CDR2 SASEGT. This CDR3 region has 14 residues.

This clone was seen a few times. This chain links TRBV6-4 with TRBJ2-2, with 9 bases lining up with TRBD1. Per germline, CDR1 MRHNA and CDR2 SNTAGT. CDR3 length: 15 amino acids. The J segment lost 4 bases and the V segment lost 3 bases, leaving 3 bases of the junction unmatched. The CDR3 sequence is CASSEETGGTGELFF. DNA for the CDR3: TGTGCCAGCAGTGAAGAGACAGGGGGCACCGGGGAGCTGTTTTTT.

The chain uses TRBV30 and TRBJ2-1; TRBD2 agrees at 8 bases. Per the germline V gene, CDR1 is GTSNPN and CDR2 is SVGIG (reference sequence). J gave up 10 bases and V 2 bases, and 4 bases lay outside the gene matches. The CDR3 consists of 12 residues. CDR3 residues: CAWSLAGLEQFF. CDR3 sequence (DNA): TGTGCCTGGAGTCTAGCGGGTTTAGAGCAGTTCTTC. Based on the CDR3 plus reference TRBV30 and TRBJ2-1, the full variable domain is SQTIHQWPATLVQPVGSPLSLECTVEGTSNPNLYWYRQAAGRGLQLLFYSVGIGQISSEVPQNLSASRPQDRQFILSSKKLLLSDSGFYLCAWSLAGLEQFFGPGTRLTVL.

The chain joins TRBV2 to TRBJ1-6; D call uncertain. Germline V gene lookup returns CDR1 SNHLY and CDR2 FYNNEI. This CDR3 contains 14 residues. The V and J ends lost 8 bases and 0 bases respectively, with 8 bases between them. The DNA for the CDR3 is TGTGCCAGCGGAGATACCTCCTATAATTCACCCCTCCACTTT. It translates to CASGDTSYNSPLHF.